Listed below are T cell receptor beta chains from one sample, sequenced in a study of response to subunit inactivated influenza vaccine. One entry per CDR3 protein results from TCRdb running MiXCR on the RT-PCR reads. The table has roughly 760,000 distinct CDR3 sequences, less than 25% seen once; the top ten hold approximately 10%. This sample comprised PBMCs from blood, obtained more than 4 days after vaccination. These receptors were collected from a man aged 45-65 years who received an inactivated influenza vaccine. The CDR3 runs from the conserved cysteine through the conserved F or W. A D gene is named only where the DNA matches it firmly. Rows give clone size only sometimes, using once, few, many, or a class for an expanded clone.

clone_size j_call v_call d_call cdr3_nt cdr3_aa
NA TRBJ2-7 TRBV6-1 TRBD1 TGTGCCAGCAGAGCCGGGACAGGGGTCCCACTACTCGAGCAGTACTTC CASRAGTGVPLLEQYF
NA TRBJ2-7 TRBV28 NA TGTGCCAGGGGGGGCGGTTCCTACGAGCAGTACTTC CARGGGSYEQYF
NA TRBJ2-7 TRBV7-8 NA TGTGCCAGCAGCTTAGCTGAATACGAGCAGTACTTC CASSLAEYEQYF
NA TRBJ1-5 TRBV12-3/TRBV12-4 NA TGTGCCAGCAGTGCCCTTGGGGTTAGCAATCAGCCCCAGCATTTT CASSALGVSNQPQHF
few TRBJ2-3 TRBV20-1 TRBD2 TGCAGTGCTAGAGATCTTGCGGGGGGCACAGATACGCAGTATTTT CSARDLAGGTDTQYF
few TRBJ2-1 TRBV28 TRBD2 TGTGCCAGCAGTTTCGGTTCTAGCGGGAGACATGAGCAGTTCTTC CASSFGSSGRHEQFF
NA TRBJ1-5 TRBV6-5 TRBD1 TGTGCCAGCAGTTACTCCGGGACAGAGCTGGGTCAGCCCCAGCATTTT CASSYSGTELGQPQHF
few TRBJ2-1 TRBV6-1 TRBD2 TGTGCCAGCAGGGGATTGGAGCGGGGGGGCTCCTACAATGAGCAGTTCTTC CASRGLERGGSYNEQFF
NA TRBJ2-1 TRBV20-1 TRBD2 TGCAGTGCTGTCGATAGCGGTCCCAGCGGGGTTTACAATGAGCAGTTCTTC CSAVDSGPSGVYNEQFF
few TRBJ2-3 TRBV11-1 NA TGTGCCAGCAGCCTTCGTAACCGGGACTCTAGGCGCACAGATACGCAGTATTTT CASSLRNRDSRRTDTQYF
few TRBJ2-5 TRBV11-2 NA TGTGCCAGCAGCTTATCCCCGTCCCGCCAAGAGACCCAGTACTTC CASSLSPSRQETQYF
NA TRBJ2-5 TRBV5-1 TRBD1 TGCGCCAGCAGCTTGGCGCCGACAGGGGGCAAAGAGACCCAGTACTTC CASSLAPTGGKETQYF
few TRBJ2-3 TRBV15 TRBD1 TGTGCCACCAGCAGGAACAGGGGCCACCAAGCAGATACGCAGTATTTT CATSRNRGHQADTQYF
NA TRBJ2-5 TRBV7-9 TRBD1 TGTGCCAGCAGGCGAGCAGGACAGGGGTACCAAGAGACCCAGTACTTC CASRRAGQGYQETQYF
NA TRBJ2-1 TRBV11-3 NA TGTGCCAGCAGCTCCCCGACTAACTACAATGAGCAGTTCTTC CASSSPTNYNEQFF
NA TRBJ2-1 TRBV2 NA TGTGCCAGCTCGTGGCAGGGCAACTACAATGAGCAGTTCTTC CASSWQGNYNEQFF
few TRBJ2-2 TRBV2 NA TGTGCCAGCAGTGAGTTTCCGAACACCGGGGAGCTGTTTTTT CASSEFPNTGELFF
NA TRBJ2-7 TRBV28 TRBD1 TGTGCCAGCACTGGACAGGTCGCTCCTCCGGACGAGCAGTACTTC CASTGQVAPPDEQYF
NA TRBJ2-5 TRBV7-9 TRBD1 TGTGCCAGCATGCAGGGGGCGCGAGAGACCCAGTACTTC CASMQGARETQYF
NA TRBJ2-2 TRBV20-1 NA TGCAGTGCTAGACCTAACGGACTTCTTACCGGGGAGCTGTTTTTT CSARPNGLLTGELFF
few TRBJ2-1 TRBV10-3 TRBD1 TGTGCCATCAGCATAGACAGGGCCAATGAGCAGTTCTTC CAISIDRANEQFF
NA TRBJ1-3 TRBV29-1 NA TGCAGCGTCGGTGGGAGGGGGGGCTCTGGAAACACCATATATTTT CSVGGRGGSGNTIYF
few TRBJ2-7 TRBV7-9 NA TGTGCCAGCAGCTATAGCGGAGAAGTTTCCTACGAGCAGTACTTC CASSYSGEVSYEQYF
few TRBJ2-3 TRBV20-1 NA TGCAGTTCACGTAGGCCCACGTGGTACCTCACAGATACGCAGTATTTT CSSRRPTWYLTDTQYF
NA TRBJ2-1 TRBV7-3 TRBD2 TGTGCCAGCAGCTTACAACTAGCGGCCAACAATGAGCAGTTCTTC CASSLQLAANNEQFF
few TRBJ2-1 TRBV29-1 TRBD2 TGCAGCGTTGTAGGCGGGAGGTATTATGAGCAGTTCTTC CSVVGGRYYEQFF
NA TRBJ2-1 TRBV20-1 NA TGCAGTGCCCCACCAGTGACGGATTATAGCTCCTACAATGAGCAGTTCTTC CSAPPVTDYSSYNEQFF
many TRBJ1-2 TRBV20-1 TRBD1 TGCAGTGCTACCCCCGGACAGGGGGCCGCCTTCTATGGCTACACCTTC CSATPGQGAAFYGYTF
NA TRBJ2-3 TRBV6-2/TRBV6-3 TRBD2 TGTGCCAGCAGTGGACTAGCGGGGCCTAAGGATACGCAGTATTTT CASSGLAGPKDTQYF